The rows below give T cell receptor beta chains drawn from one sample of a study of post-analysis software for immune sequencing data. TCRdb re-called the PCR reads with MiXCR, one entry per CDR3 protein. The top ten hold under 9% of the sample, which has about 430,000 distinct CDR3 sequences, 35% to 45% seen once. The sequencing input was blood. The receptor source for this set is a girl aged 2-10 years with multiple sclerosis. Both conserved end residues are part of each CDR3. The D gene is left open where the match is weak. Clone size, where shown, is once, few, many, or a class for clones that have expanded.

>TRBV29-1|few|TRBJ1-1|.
CSVWDGTNTEAFF
TGCAGCGTCTGGGACGGAACGAACACTGAAGCTTTCTTT
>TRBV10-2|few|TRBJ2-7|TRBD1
CASSERTGNEQYF
TGCGCCAGCAGTGAGAGGACAGGGAACGAGCAGTACTTC
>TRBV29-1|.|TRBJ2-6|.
CSVVWGSGANVLTF
TGCAGCGTTGTCTGGGGCTCTGGGGCCAACGTCCTGACTTTC
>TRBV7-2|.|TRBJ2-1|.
CASSLVGTEQFF
TGTGCCAGCAGCTTAGTAGGAACTGAGCAGTTCTTC
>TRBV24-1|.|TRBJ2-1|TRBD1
CATSDPVTGVNDEQFF
TGTGCCACCAGTGACCCCGTCACAGGGGTTAATGATGAGCAGTTCTTC
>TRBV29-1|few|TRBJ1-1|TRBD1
CSVVVQGVNTEAFF
TGCAGCGTTGTCGTTCAGGGGGTTAACACTGAAGCTTTCTTT
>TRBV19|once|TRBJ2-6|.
CAVRASGANVLTF
TGTGCCGTCCGGGCCTCTGGGGCCAACGTCCTGACTTTC
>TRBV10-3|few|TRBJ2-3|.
CAISDSRSMGTDTQYF
TGTGCCATCAGTGATAGCAGGTCCATGGGCACAGATACGCAGTATTTT
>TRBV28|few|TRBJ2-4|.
CASSLGLPLSSGIQYF
TGTGCCAGCAGCCTGGGACTCCCCTTATCCTCGGGCATTCAGTACTTC
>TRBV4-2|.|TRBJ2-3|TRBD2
CASRPIAGSFTDTQYF
TGTGCCAGCAGACCCATAGCGGGGAGCTTCACAGATACGCAGTATTTT
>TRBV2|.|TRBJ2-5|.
CASLRDKAQETQYF
TGTGCCAGCCTCCGGGACAAAGCTCAGGAGACCCAGTACTTC
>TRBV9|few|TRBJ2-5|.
CASSPRGAGRLQETQYF
TGTGCCAGCAGCCCGAGGGGGGCCGGACGACTACAAGAGACCCAGTACTTC
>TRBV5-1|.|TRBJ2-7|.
CASSFDTGSYELYF
TGCGCCAGCAGCTTCGACACCGGCTCCTACGAGCTGTACTTC
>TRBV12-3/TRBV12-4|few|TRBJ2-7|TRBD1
CASSEPTGTGGYEQYF
TGTGCCAGCAGTGAACCTACCGGGACAGGGGGTTACGAGCAGTACTTC
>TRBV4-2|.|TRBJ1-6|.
CASNQDGNGINSPLHF
TGTGCCAGCAACCAAGATGGCAATGGAATTAATTCACCCCTCCACTTT
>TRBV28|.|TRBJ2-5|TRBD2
CASSFDTPSGRAGTQYF
TGTGCCAGCAGTTTTGACACTCCTAGCGGGAGGGCCGGGACCCAGTACTTC
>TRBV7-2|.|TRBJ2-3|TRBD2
CASSRTSGRGTDTQYF
TGTGCCAGCAGCCGGACTAGCGGGAGGGGCACAGATACGCAGTATTTT
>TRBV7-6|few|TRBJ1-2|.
CASTPGQAIGYTF
TGTGCCAGCACCCCGGGGCAGGCAATTGGCTACACCTTC
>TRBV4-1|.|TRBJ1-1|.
CASSQVVGQSMNTEAFF
TGCGCCAGCAGCCAAGTAGTCGGACAGAGCATGAACACTGAAGCTTTCTTT
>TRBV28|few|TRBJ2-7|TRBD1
CASRLPGQRYEQYF
TGTGCCAGCAGATTACCGGGACAGCGTTACGAGCAGTACTTC
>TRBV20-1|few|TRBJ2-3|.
CSASRQGPDTQYF
TGCAGTGCTAGTCGGCAGGGTCCAGATACGCAGTATTTT
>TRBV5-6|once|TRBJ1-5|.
CASSSQHRLNQPQHF
TGTGCCAGCAGCTCACAACATCGTCTTAATCAGCCCCAGCATTTT
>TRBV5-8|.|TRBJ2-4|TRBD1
CASRPYRGAKNIQYF
TGTGCCAGCAGGCCATACAGGGGGGCCAAAAACATTCAGTACTTC
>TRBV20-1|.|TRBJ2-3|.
CSASAVQRKDTQYF
TGCAGTGCTAGTGCGGTCCAAAGAAAGGATACGCAGTATTTT
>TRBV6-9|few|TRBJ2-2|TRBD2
CASSRPTSGKNTGELFF
TGTGCCAGCAGCCGGCCTACTAGCGGGAAGAACACCGGGGAGCTGTTTTTT
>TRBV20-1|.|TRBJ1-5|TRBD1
CSARVGGPYSNQPQHF
TGCAGTGCTAGGGTAGGGGGCCCGTATAGCAATCAGCCCCAGCATTTT
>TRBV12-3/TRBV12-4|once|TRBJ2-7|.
CASRLFGDAYEQYF
TGTGCCAGCAGGCTCTTCGGGGACGCCTACGAGCAGTACTTC
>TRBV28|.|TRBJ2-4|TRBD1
CASSPPGTETNNEQYF
TGTGCCAGCAGTCCCCCCGGGACAGAAACAAACAATGAGCAGTACTTC
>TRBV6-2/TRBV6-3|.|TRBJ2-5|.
CASSYGRARETQYF
TGTGCCAGCAGTTACGGCAGGGCGCGAGAGACCCAGTACTTC
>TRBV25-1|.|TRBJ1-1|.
CASSEQGDTEAFF
TGTGCCAGCAGTGAACAGGGAGACACTGAAGCTTTCTTT
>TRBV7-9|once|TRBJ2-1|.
CASSFGDDEQFF
TGTGCCAGCAGCTTTGGCGACGATGAGCAGTTCTTC
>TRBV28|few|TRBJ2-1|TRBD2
CASSLFLAGGPGNEQFF
TGTGCCAGCAGTTTATTCCTAGCGGGAGGGCCGGGCAATGAGCAGTTCTTC
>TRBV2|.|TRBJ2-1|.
CASSEIRGTNEQFF
TGTGCCAGCAGTGAAATTAGGGGGACCAATGAGCAGTTCTTC
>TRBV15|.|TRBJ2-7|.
CATSREGVPSYEQYF
TGTGCCACCAGCAGAGAGGGGGTCCCTAGCTACGAGCAGTACTTC
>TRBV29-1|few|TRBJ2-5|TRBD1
CSVYRGETQYF
TGCAGCGTTTACAGGGGAGAGACCCAGTACTTC
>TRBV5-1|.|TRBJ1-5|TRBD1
CASSLNTGVNQPQHF
TGCGCCAGCAGCTTAAATACAGGGGTCAATCAGCCCCAGCATTTT
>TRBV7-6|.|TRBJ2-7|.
CASRSGRLLSYEQYF
TGTGCCAGCAGATCCGGACGGCTATTATCCTACGAGCAGTACTTC
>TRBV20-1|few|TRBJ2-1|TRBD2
CSARGLSGRMDEQFF
TGCAGTGCTAGGGGGCTCAGCGGGAGGATGGATGAGCAGTTCTTC
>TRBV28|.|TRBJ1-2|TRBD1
CASSFLGYRGQGSGSGYTF
TGTGCCAGCAGTTTTCTTGGTTATAGGGGACAGGGTTCTGGAAGTGGCTACACCTTC
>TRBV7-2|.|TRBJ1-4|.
CASSEFATNEKLFF
TGTGCCAGCAGTGAGTTCGCAACTAATGAAAAACTGTTTTTT
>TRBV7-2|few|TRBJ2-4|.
CASSLEGITGSIQYF
TGTGCCAGCAGCTTAGAAGGAATTACAGGGAGCATTCAGTACTTC
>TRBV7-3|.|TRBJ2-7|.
CASSLGPGRKFYEQYF
TGTGCCAGCAGCTTAGGGCCGGGAAGGAAGTTCTACGAGCAGTACTTC
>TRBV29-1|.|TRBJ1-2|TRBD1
CSVEDHWDRGNYGYTF
TGCAGCGTTGAAGATCATTGGGACAGGGGCAACTATGGCTACACCTTC
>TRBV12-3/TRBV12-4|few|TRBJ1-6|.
CASSPEGVIRNSPLHF
TGTGCCAGCAGCCCCGAGGGGGTAATTCGAAATTCACCCCTCCACTTT
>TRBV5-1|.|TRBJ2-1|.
CASGGRTYNEQFF
TGCGCCAGCGGGGGCCGCACCTACAATGAGCAGTTCTTC
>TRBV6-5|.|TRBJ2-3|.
CASSYEGPFYTDTQYF
TGTGCCAGCAGTTACGAGGGGCCCTTCTACACAGATACGCAGTATTTT
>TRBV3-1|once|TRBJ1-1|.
CASSQYPGGPAFF
TGTGCCAGCAGCCAATACCCGGGGGGCCCAGCTTTCTTT
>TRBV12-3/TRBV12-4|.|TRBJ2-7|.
CASGRDTYEQYF
TGTGCCAGCGGCCGGGACACCTACGAGCAGTACTTC
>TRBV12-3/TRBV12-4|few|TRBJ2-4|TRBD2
CASSSPGAGILNIQYF
TGTGCCAGCAGTTCGCCCGGAGCGGGGATATTGAACATTCAGTACTTC
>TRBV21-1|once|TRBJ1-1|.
CASSKGLVLGRAPQIMNTEAFF
TGTGCCAGCAGCAAAGGATTAGTTTTGGGCCGGGCCCCCCAAATCATGAACACTGAAGCTTTCTTT
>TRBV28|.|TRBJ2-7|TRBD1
CASTSLHSTGLGERYF
TGTGCCAGCACCTCCCTTCATTCGACAGGGTTGGGCGAGCGGTACTTC
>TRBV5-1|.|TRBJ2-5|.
CASSRNTGLREQYF
TGCGCCAGCAGCCGAAACACAGGGTTGAGGGAGCAGTACTTC
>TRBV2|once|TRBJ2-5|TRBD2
CASSGLAGAGWETQYF
TGTGCCAGCAGCGGACTAGCGGGAGCGGGGTGGGAGACCCAGTACTTC